This TCR beta chain was sequenced for a study of T cells in Graves' hyperthyroidism and ophthalmopathy. Study background: Sampling of peripheral blood happened at initial diagnosis, prior to any treatment. Overall study results and limits: Model predictions of ophthalmopathy came a median around 6.5 months before onset. Also found in blood were most expanded thyroid clonotypes above 0.001.

This CDR3 has 15 residues. RNA transcripts provided the source from which TCR beta CDR3 regions were amplified. A set of HTBI primers served as the primers for a first-round RT-PCR of the TCR CDR3. TCRdb called the multiplex PCR reads again in MiXCR, with one record for every CDR3 protein. The sample contains 400,000 to 550,000 distinct CDR3 sequences, around a quarter of which appear only once. Patients with uncontrolled infections, other autoimmune diseases, pregnancy or lactation were excluded. About this clonotype: Its target is unknown. The junction and the germline gene differ at one end; a read error may be behind it.

Material: blood. The chain couples TRBV12-3 or TRBV12-4 to TRBJ1-1; 7 positions agree with TRBD1. The receptor comes from a woman in her twenties or thirties with Graves' ophthalmopathy. The CDR3 DNA sequence: TGTGCCAGCAGGACAGGGAGGGGAATGAACACTGAATCTTTCTTT. It yields the protein CASRTGRGMNTESFF.